This T cell receptor (beta chain) emerged from a study of blood T cell repertoires in COVID-19 (dated by TCRdb to 2019 to 2021). Regarding the study in general: Collaborator samples came from the United States, Italy and Spain and covered acute and convalescent phases of COVID-19. The samples were drawn from the first 160 participants of the ongoing ImmuneRACE study and from more than 1,000 subjects provided by 6 global collaborators. The repertoires were released in a freely available public database meant as a resource for research on the immune response to SARS-CoV-2. Where available, HLA class I and class II types were obtained from metadata supplied by the sample provider rather than from assay-based typing. Subjects who had been exposed to COVID-19, were actively infected with it, or had recovered from it provided the deeply sampled blood TCRbeta repertoires that made up the dataset. The prospective study material was composed of cDNA or gDNA derived from T cells, B-cell-depleted T cells, or PBMCs. The sample metadata nearly always contained a de-identified subject ID, COVID-19 status, age in years and sex. Results and caveats for the whole study, not just this receptor: Clinical and demographic metadata were provided uncurated, with the amount varying by source and participant.

TCRbeta CDR3 regions were amplified from genomic DNA by means of the immunoSEQ Assay, a bias-controlled multiplex PCR. In the paper's pipeline: Within the assay, amplification of reference gene primers was used to estimate how many nucleated cells each sample contained. Sequence reads were collapsed and filtered to measure the absolute abundance of every unique TCRbeta CDR3 rearrangement. For each sample, productive Simpson clonality was calculated by taking the square root of Simpson's diversity index across productive rearrangements. TCRdb took this table from immuneACCESS and kept in-frame rearrangements with V and J called. Such tables lack part of the clones; where checked against another copy, unresolved V genes explain under half of the gap, and the rest is unexplained. V, J and clone size were drawn from that table, and D and trimming were deduced from the DNA. The sample table lists about 52,000 clones, approximately 89% of them with a count of one. 7.5% to 10% of the sample is held by the ten biggest clonotypes.

As regards this clone: Its recognized antigen is unknown. Base quality data are lacking; no much larger clone is found one base away.

Each collaborating institution followed its own protocols to collect whole blood in K2EDTA tubes. For TCRbeta analysis, collaborators shipped samples in one of three forms: frozen whole blood, isolated PBMCs, or DNA extracted from either of those sample types. The cysteine opens and the phenylalanine closes a CDR3 of 16 amino acids. Left in the record is the CDR3 DNA by itself, 48 bases read in frame from the first base. V loses 0 bases, J loses 7 bases, and the germline ends lie 16 bases apart. CDR1 and CDR2 (MGHRA, YSYEKL) derive from the germline V gene. This TCR was recovered from an elderly man with active or convalescent COVID-19. The sequenced sample consisted of peripheral blood. The chain joins TRBV4-1 to TRBJ1-5; the D gene is possibly TRBD1, with 6 bases matching. The CDR3 protein sequence reads: CASSQEKMGARQPQHF. DNA sequence: TGCGCCAGCAGCCAAGAGAAGATGGGGGCACGGCAGCCCCAGCATTTT.